These 14 T cell receptor beta chains were all obtained from the same sample, sequenced in a study of blood T cell repertoires in COVID-19. The data were produced by immunoSEQ multiplex PCR, yet TCRdb's version contains in-frame clones alone and is incomplete. The sample lists tens of thousands of clones; around 90% were seen once. Sequencing input: peripheral blood. All receptors come from a man aged 55 to 70 with COVID-19, enrolled during active disease.

The rearrangement joins TRBV12-3 or TRBV12-4 to TRBJ1-3; tentative D call: TRBD1 (6 bases). The CDR3 consists of 13 residues. V lost 5 bases, J lost 5 bases, and 10 bases lay in between. The CDR3 reads CASSPGQRNTIYF. The CDR3 nucleotides read TGTGCCAGCAGTCCGGGACAACGAAACACCATATATTTT.

The V call is TRBV11-2, the J call TRBJ2-5; D possibly corresponds to TRBD2 (7 bases). There are 14 residues in the CDR3. Between the trimmed V and J ends, which lost 5 bases and 4 bases, there was a span of 14 bases. CDR1 SGHAT and CDR2 FQNNGV come from the germline V gene. The CDR3 DNA reads as TGTGCCAGCAGCCCCCGGAGGGGGGGAGAGACCCAGTACTTC. Translation: CASSPRRGGETQYF.

V gene TRBV10-3 combines with J gene TRBJ2-2, with TRBD2 identical over 7 bases. Germline V gene lookup returns CDR1 ENHRY and CDR2 SYGVKD. There are 14 residues in the CDR3. Trimming cost V 11 bases and J 1 base; bases outside gene matches: 7. The CDR3 protein is CASLASGNTGELFF. The CDR3 nucleotides are TGTGCCTCCCTAGCTAGCGGGAACACCGGGGAGCTGTTTTTT.

This chain connects TRBV29-1 to TRBJ2-5, with D perhaps TRBD2 (5 bases). V was cut by 6 bases and J by 0 bases, with 8 bases left in between. Germline V lookup: CDR1 SQVTM, CDR2 ANQGSEA. CDR3 length: 12 amino acids. CDR3: CSVADHQETQYF. CDR3 DNA: TGCAGCGTAGCGGACCACCAAGAGACCCAGTACTTC.

In DNA form, the CDR3 reads TGTGCCAGCAGCTTGTTCAGAGAGACCCAGTACTTC. Translated, it gives CASSLFRETQYF. The rearrangement joins TRBV5-4 to TRBJ2-5; no definite D call. V lost 1 base and J lost 4, with 5 bases in between. This CDR3 contains 12 residues. Germline-derived CDR1 and CDR2 are SGHNT and YYREEE (reference sequence).

J is TRBJ2-1 and V is TRBV3-1 (or the pseudogene TRBV3-2); 7 bases align to TRBD2. Germline CDR1 and CDR2: LGHDT and YNNKEL (reference sequence). The CDR3 is 14 residues long. V dropped 3 bases and J dropped 7; count of bases not matched to a gene: 6. CDR3 loop: CASSQRVGGNEQFF. The CDR3 nucleotides are TGTGCCAGCAGCCAGCGGGTGGGGGGGAATGAGCAGTTCTTC.

For the CDR3, the DNA is TGCGCCAGCAGCCAGACAGGCGATACTAATGAAAAACTGTTTTTT. This translates into CASSQTGDTNEKLFF. This chain joins TRBV4-1 and TRBJ1-4, with D perhaps TRBD1 (6 bases). The CDR3 totals 15 residues. The germline V gene encodes CDR1 MGHRA and CDR2 YSYEKL. V was pared by 3 bases and J by 2 bases, with 10 bases between.

This clone was observed once. The chain employs TRBV29-1 and TRBJ2-2; TRBD1 matches 7 bases. Trimming at V came to 7 bases and at J to 3 bases, leaving 11 bases not matched to a gene. The CDR3 consists of 15 residues. Germline CDR1 is SQVTM and CDR2 is ANQGSEA. CDR3 region: CSATIGTDYTGELFF. CDR3 coding DNA: TGCAGCGCCACTATCGGGACAGATTACACCGGGGAGCTGTTTTTT.

This sequence joins TRBV5-6 and TRBJ2-2; 7 bases align to TRBD1. The CDR3 runs to 14 residues. Germline V gene sequence: CDR1 SGHDT, CDR2 YYEEEE. The V segment lost 2 bases and the J segment 4 bases; nucleotides outside the gene matches: 2. For the CDR3, the DNA is TGTGCCAGCAGCTTTGGGACAGCCACCGGGGAGCTGTTTTTT. Protein sequence: CASSFGTATGELFF.

This chain joins TRBV19 and TRBJ1-2; unclear D gene. The CDR3 totals 11 residues. With 8 bases removed from V and 4 bases from J, the gap between germline ends came to 8 bases. The germline CDR1 and CDR2 sequences are LNHDA and SQIVND (reference sequence). The DNA for the CDR3 is TGTGCCAGTGGGCAGGTCTATGGCTACACCTTC. This codes for CASGQVYGYTF. The variable domain in full, with the rest retrieved from reference TRBV19 and TRBJ1-2, is DGGITQSPKYLFRKEGQNVTLSCEQNLNHDAMYWYRQDPGQGLRLIYYSQIVNDFQKGDIAEGYSVSREKKESFPLTVTSAQKNPTAFYLCASGQVYGYTFGSGTRLTVV.

CDR3 DNA sequence: TGCGCCAGCAGCCAAGATGCTGGCTACCTAGAGGAAAAGAAGCAGTTCTTC. This sequence encodes CASSQDAGYLEEKKQFF. This chain connects TRBV4-3 to TRBJ2-1; D is unresolved. The ends were cut back, 0 bases at V and 11 bases at J, with 23 bases in the middle. CDR3 length: 17 residues. Germline values: CDR1 LGHNA, CDR2 YSLEER.

V and J are TRBV11-2 and TRBJ2-7, with D perhaps TRBD2 (6 bases). Looked up from germline, CDR1 is SGHAT and CDR2 is FQNNGV. The CDR3 has 14 residues. The germline V and J ends were trimmed by 2 bases and 1 base, with 9 bases remaining between them. The CDR3 DNA reads TGTGCCAGCAGCTTATTTGCGGGATCCTACGAGCAGTACTTC. Translating gives CASSLFAGSYEQYF.

This chain uses TRBV29-1 with TRBJ2-2; TRBD1 matches 10 bases. V gave up 5 bases and J gave up 4 bases; unmatched junction bases: 4. The germline V gene encodes CDR1 SQVTM and CDR2 ANQGSEA. This CDR3 contains 14 residues. The DNA of the CDR3 is TGCAGCGTTCCGGGACAGGGGACCACCGGGGAGCTGTTTTTT. It specifies CSVPGQGTTGELFF.

The chain is built from TRBV5-6 and TRBJ1-5; 7 positions match TRBD1. J was trimmed by 5 bases and V by 8 bases; bases with no gene match: 4. In germline, CDR1 is SGHDT, CDR2 YYEEEE. This CDR3 comprises 12 residues. Here the CDR3 DNA reads TGTGCCAGACAGGGGATAGATCAGCCCCAGCATTTT. Translated: CARQGIDQPQHF.